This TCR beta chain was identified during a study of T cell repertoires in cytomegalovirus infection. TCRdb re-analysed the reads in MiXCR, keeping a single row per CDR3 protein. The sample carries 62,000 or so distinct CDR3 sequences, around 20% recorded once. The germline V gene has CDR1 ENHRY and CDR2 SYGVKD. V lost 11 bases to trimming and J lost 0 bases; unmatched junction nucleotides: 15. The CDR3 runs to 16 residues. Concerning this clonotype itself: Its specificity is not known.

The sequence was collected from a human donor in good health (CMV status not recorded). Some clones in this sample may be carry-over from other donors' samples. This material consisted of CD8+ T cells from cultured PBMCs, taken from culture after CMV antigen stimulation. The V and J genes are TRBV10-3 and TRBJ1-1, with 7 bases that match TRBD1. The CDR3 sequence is CASSRGDSFMNTEAFF. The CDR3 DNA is TGTGCCTCATCAAGGGGGGACAGTTTCATGAACACTGAAGCTTTCTTT.